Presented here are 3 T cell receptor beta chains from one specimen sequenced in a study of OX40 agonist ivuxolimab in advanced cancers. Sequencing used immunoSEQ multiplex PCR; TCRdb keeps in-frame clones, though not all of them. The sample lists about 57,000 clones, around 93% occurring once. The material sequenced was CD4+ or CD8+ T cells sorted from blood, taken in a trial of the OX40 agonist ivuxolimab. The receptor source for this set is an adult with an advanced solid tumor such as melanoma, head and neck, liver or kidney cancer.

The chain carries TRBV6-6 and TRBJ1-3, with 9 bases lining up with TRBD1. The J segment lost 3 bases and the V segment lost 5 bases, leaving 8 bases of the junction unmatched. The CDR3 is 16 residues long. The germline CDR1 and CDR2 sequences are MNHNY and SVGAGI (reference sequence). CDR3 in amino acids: CASSLTGTGFGNTIYF. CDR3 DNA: TGTGCCAGCAGTCTTACCGGGACAGGGTTTGGAAACACCATATATTTT.

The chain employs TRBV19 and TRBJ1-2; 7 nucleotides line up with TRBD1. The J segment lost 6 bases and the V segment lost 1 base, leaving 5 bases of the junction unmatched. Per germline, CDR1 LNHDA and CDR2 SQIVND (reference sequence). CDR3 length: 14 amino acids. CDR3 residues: CASSIVKGANGYTF. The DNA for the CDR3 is TGTGCCAGTAGTATAGTGAAGGGGGCAAATGGCTACACCTTC.

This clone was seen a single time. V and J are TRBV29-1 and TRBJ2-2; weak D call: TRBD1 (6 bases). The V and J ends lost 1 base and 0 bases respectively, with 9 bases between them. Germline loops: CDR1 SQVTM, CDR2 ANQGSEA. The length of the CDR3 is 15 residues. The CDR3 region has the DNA TGCAGCGTTGAAGGGGGGCCGACGAACACCGGGGAGCTGTTTTTT. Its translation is CSVEGGPTNTGELFF.